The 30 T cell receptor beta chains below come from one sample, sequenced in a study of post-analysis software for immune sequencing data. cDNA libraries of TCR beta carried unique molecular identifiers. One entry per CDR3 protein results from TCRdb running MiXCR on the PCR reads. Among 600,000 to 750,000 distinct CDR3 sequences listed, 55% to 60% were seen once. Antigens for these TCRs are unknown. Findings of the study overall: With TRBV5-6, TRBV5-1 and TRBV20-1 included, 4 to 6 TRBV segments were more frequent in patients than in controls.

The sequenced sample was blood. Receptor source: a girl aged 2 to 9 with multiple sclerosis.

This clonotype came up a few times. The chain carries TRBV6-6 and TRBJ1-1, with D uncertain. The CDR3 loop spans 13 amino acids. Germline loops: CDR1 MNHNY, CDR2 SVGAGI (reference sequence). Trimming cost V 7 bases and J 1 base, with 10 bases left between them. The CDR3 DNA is TGTGCCAGCATACGCGGAGAGAACACTGAAGCTTTCTTT. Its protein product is CASIRGENTEAFF.

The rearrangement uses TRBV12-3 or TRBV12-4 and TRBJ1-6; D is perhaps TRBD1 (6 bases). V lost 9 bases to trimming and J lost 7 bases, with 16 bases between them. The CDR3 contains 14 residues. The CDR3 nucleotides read TGTGCCAGACGGCGGGGGCTGATCAATTCACCCCTCCACTTT. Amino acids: CARRRGLINSPLHF.

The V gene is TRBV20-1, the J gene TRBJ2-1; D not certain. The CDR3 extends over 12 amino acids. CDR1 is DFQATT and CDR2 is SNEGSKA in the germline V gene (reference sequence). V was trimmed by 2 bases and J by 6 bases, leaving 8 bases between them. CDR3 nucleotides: TGCAGTGCTAGAAGGCTCCGCAATGAGCAGTTCTTC. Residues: CSARRLRNEQFF.

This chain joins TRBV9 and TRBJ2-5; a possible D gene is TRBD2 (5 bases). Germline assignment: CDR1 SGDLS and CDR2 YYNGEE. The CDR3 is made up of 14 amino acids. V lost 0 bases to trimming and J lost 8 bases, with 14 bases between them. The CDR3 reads CASSVGPTRGTQYF. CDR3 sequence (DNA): TGTGCCAGCAGCGTAGGGCCGACACGGGGAACCCAGTACTTC.

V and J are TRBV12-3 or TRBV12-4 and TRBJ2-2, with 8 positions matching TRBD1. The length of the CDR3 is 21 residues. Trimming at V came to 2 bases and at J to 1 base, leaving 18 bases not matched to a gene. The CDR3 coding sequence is TGTGCCAGCAGTTTAACTCGCAGGGGGCTTTCGTTAGACGTGAACACCGGGGAGCTGTTTTTT. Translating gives CASSLTRRGLSLDVNTGELFF.

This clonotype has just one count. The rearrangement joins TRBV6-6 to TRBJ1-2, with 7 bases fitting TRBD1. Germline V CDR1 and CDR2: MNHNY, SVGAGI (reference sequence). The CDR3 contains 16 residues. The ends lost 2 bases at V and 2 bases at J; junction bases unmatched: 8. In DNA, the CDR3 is TGTGCCAGCAGTTACCCCCGACAGGGCCTGAACTATGGCTACACCTTC. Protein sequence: CASSYPRQGLNYGYTF.

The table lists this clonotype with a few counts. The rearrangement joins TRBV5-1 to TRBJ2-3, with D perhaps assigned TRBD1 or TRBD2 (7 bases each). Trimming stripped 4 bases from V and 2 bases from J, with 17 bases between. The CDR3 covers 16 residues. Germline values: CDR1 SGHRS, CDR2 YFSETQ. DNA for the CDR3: TGCGCCAGCAGCAAAACCGCAGGGGGGGTCACAGATACGCAGTATTTT. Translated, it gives CASSKTAGGVTDTQYF.

DNA for the CDR3: TGCGCCAGCAGCTTCGGGGGTCTATTGGATGAGCAGTTCTTC. Protein: CASSFGGLLDEQFF. The chain uses TRBV5-1 and TRBJ2-1, with TRBD2 as a possible D gene (6 bases). The germline V and J ends were trimmed by 2 bases and 8 bases, with 14 bases remaining between them. This CDR3 is 14 amino acids long. The V gene's germline CDR1 is SGHRS and CDR2 YFSETQ.

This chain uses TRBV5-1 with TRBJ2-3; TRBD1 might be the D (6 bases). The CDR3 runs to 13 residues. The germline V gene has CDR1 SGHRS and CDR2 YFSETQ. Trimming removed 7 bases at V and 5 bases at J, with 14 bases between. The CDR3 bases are TGCGCCAGCGGACAGATTCAATTAGATACGCAGTATTTT. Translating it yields CASGQIQLDTQYF.

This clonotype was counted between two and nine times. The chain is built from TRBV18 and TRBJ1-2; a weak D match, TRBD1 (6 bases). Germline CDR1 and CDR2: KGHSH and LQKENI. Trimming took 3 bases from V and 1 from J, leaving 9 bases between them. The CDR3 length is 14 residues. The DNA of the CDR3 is TGTGCCAGCTCACCCAGGGGCCTTAACTATGGCTACACCTTC. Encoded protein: CASSPRGLNYGYTF.

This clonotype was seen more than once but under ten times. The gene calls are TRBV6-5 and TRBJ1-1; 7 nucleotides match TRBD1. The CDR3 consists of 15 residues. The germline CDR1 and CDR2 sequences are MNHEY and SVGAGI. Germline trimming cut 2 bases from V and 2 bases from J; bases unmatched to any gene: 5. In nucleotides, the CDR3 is TGTGCCAGCAGTTACGTCGCAGGGGGTAACACTGAAGCTTTCTTT. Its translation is CASSYVAGGNTEAFF.

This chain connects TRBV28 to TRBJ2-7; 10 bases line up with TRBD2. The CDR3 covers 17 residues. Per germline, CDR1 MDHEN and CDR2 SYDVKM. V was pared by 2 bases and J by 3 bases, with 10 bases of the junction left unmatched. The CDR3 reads CASSLGVSSGRDYEQYF. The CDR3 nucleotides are TGTGCCAGCAGTTTAGGGGTCTCTAGCGGGAGAGACTACGAGCAGTACTTC.

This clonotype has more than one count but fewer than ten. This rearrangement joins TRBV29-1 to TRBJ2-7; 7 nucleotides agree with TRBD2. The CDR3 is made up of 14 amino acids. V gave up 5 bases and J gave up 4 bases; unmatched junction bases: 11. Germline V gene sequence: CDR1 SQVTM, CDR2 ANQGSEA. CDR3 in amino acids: CSVRRLGGGYEQYF. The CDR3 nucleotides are TGCAGCGTTCGGCGACTGGGGGGGGGTTACGAGCAGTACTTC.

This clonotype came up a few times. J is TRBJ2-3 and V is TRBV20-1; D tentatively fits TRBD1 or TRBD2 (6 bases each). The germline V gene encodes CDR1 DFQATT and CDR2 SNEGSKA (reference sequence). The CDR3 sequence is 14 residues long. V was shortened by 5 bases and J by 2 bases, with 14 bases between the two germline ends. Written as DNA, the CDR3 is TGCAGTGCTTACAGGGAGGTGGACACAGATACGCAGTATTTT. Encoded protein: CSAYREVDTDTQYF.

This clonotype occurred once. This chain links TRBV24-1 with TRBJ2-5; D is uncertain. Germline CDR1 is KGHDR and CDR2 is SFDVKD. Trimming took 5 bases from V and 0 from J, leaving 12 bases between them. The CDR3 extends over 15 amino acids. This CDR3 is CATSALTEYQETQYF. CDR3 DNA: TGTGCCACCAGTGCCCTTACAGAGTACCAAGAGACCCAGTACTTC.

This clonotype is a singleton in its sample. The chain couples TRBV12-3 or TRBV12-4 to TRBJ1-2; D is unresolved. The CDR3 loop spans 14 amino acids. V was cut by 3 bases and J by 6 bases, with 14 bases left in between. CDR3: CASSFSERGNGYTF. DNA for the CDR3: TGTGCCAGCAGTTTCAGTGAAAGAGGGAATGGCTACACCTTC.

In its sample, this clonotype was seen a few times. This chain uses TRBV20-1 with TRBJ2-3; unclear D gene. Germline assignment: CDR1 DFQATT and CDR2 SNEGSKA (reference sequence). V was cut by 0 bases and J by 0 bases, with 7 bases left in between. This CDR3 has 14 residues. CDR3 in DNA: TGCAGTGCTAGAGAGGGCACTAGCACAGATACGCAGTATTTT. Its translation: CSAREGTSTDTQYF.

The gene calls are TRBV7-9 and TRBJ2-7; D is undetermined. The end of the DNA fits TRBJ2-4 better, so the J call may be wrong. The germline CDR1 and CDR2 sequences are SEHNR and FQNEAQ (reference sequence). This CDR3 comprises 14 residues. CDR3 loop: CAGTESETKNIQYF. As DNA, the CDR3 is TGTGCCGGCACGGAGTCGGAGACCAAAAACATTCAGTACTTC.

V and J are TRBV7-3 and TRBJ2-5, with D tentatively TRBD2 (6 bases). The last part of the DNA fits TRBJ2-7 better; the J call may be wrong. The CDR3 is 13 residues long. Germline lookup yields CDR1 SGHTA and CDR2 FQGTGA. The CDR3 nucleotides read TGTGCCAGCAGCCCCGCCGGAGGGAGCGAGCAGTACTTC. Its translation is CASSPAGGSEQYF.

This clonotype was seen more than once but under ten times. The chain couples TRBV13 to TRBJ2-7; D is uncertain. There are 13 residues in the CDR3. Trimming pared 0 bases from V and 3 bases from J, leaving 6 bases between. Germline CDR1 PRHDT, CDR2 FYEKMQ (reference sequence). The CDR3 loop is CASSLGMYYEQYF. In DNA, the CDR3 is TGTGCCAGCAGCTTAGGCATGTACTACGAGCAGTACTTC.

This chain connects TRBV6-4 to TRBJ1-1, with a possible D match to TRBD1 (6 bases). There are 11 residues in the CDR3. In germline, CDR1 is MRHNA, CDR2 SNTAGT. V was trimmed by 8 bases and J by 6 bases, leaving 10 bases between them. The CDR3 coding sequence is TGTGCCAGCGTACAGGGCTCTGAAGCTTTCTTT. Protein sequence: CASVQGSEAFF.

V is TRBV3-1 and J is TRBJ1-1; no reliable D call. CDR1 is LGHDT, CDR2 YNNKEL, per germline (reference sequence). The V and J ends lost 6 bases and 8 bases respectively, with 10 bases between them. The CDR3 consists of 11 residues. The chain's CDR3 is CASSLTGEAFF. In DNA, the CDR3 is TGTGCCAGCAGTCTTACCGGGGAAGCTTTCTTT.

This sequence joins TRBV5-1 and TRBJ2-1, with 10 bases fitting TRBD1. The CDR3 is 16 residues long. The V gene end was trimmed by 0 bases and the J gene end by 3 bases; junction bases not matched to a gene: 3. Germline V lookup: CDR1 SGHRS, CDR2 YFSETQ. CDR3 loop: CASSLAGQGGYNEQFF. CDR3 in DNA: TGCGCCAGCAGCTTGGCCGGACAGGGGGGCTACAATGAGCAGTTCTTC.

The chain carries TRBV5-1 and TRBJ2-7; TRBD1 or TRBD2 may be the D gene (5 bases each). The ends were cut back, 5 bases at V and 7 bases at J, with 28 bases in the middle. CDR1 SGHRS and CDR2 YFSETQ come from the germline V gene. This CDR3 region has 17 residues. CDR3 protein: CASSVGGTLRPYNEQYF. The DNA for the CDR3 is TGCGCCAGCAGTGTTGGTGGGACCCTACGGCCCTACAATGAGCAGTACTTC.

Here the CDR3 reads CASSQSPGGALGQYF. DNA of the CDR3: TGTGCCAGCAGTCAAAGCCCCGGAGGTGCGTTGGGGCAGTACTTC. J is TRBJ2-7 and V is TRBV12-3 or TRBV12-4; perhaps TRBD2 as D (5 bases). The CDR3 has 15 amino acids. The V end lost 5 bases, the J end lost 9 bases, and 23 bases lay between the germline ends.

CDR3 DNA: TGTGCCAGCAGCTTGGGAACTAGCAGCCGGGAGCAGTTCTTC. Amino acid sequence: CASSLGTSSREQFF. This sequence joins TRBV5-6 and TRBJ2-1, with D perhaps TRBD2 (6 bases). This CDR3 has 14 amino acids. Germline V gene lookup returns CDR1 SGHDT and CDR2 YYEEEE. V was pared by 0 bases and J by 10 bases, with 14 bases between.

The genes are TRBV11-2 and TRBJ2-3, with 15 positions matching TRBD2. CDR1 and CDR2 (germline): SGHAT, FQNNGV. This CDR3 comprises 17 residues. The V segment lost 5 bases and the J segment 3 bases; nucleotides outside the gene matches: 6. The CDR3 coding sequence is TGTGCCAGCAGCCCCGGACTAGCGGGAGGGCCAACAGATACGCAGTATTTT. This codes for CASSPGLAGGPTDTQYF.

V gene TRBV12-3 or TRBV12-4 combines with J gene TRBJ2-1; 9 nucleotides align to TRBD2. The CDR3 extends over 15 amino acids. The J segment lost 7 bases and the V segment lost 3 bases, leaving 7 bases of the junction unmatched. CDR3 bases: TGTGCCAGCAGTTTTATAGCGGGAGTCAAAAATGAGCAGTTCTTC. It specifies CASSFIAGVKNEQFF.

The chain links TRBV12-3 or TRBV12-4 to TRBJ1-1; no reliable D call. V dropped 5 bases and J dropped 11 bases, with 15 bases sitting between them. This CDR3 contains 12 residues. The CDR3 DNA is TGTGCCAGCAGTCCTTACGGCCGCGAGGCTTTCTTT. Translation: CASSPYGREAFF.

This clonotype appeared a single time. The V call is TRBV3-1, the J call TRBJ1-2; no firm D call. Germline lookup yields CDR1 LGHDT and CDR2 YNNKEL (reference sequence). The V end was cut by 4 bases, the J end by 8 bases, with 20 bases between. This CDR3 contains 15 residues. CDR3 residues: CASSPPLAGGMGYTF. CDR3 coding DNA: TGTGCCAGCAGCCCCCCTTTGGCAGGAGGGATGGGCTACACCTTC.